This TCR beta chain was observed in a study of cytomegalovirus exposure and HLA in healthy donors. Regarding this clone: The antigen remains unidentified.

The PCR employed 60 Vbeta primers together with 13 Jbeta primers. Measured with immunoSEQ multiplex PCR; TCRdb has only the in-frame clones, and not every one. Of under 150,000 clones listed, just under 85% are singletons. Findings and limits, study-wide: With high specificity and sensitivity, the classifier reportedly diagnosed cytomegalovirus status. Researchers counted 180 or so TCR beta chains as cytomegalovirus-associated. A missense DCLRE1C variant was associated with V- and J-gene trimming of TCR beta chains in a later analysis, and an independent cohort replicated the association.

The sample consisted of PBMCs. This TCR derives from a boy aged 2-15 years in good health and CMV-seronegative.

The DNA for the CDR3 is TGCGCCAGCAGTTTAGACAAAAGCTCTGGAAACACCATATATTTT. It yields the protein CASSLDKSSGNTIYF. The chain is built from TRBV5-1 and TRBJ1-3, with D uncertain. The germline V gene has CDR1 SGHRS and CDR2 YFSETQ. With 5 bases removed from V and 0 bases from J, the gap between germline ends came to 12 bases. The CDR3 consists of 15 residues. The full variable domain, with the rest looked up from reference TRBV5-1 and TRBJ1-3, is KAGVTQTPRYLIKTRGQQVTLSCSPISGHRSVSWYQQTPGQGLQFLFEYFSETQRNKGNFPGRFSGRQFSNSRSEMNVSTLELGDSALYLCASSLDKSSGNTIYFGEGSWLTVV.